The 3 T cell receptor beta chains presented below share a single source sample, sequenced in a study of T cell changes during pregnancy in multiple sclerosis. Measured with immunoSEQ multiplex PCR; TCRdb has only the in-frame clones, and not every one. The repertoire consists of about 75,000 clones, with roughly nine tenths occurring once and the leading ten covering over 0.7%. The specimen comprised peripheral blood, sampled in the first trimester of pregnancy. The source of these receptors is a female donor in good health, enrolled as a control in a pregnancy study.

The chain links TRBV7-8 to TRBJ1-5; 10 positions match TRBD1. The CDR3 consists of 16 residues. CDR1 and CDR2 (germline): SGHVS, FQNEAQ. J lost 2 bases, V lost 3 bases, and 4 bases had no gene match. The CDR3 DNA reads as TGTGCCAGCAGCTTCGCCGGGACAGGGGGCAATCAGCCCCAGCATTTT. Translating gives CASSFAGTGGNQPQHF. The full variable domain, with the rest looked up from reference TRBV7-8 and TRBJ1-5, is GAGVSQSPRYKVAKRGQDVALRCDPISGHVSLFWYQQALGQGPEFLTYFQNEAQLDKSGLPSDRFFAERPEGSVSTLKIQRTQQEDSAVYLCASSFAGTGGNQPQHFGDGTRLSIL.

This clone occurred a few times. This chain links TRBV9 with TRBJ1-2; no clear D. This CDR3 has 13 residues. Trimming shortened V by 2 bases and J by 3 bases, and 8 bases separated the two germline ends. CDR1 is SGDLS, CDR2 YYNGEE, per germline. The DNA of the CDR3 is TGTGCCAGCAGCGTGGGAGCCGACTATGGCTACACCTTC. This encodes CASSVGADYGYTF.

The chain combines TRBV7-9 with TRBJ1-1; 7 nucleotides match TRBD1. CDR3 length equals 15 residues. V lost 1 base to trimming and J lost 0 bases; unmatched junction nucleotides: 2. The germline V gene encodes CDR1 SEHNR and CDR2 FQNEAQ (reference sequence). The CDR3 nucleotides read TGTGCCAGCAGCTTAGGTGGACAGGTGAACACTGAAGCTTTCTTT. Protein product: CASSLGGQVNTEAFF.